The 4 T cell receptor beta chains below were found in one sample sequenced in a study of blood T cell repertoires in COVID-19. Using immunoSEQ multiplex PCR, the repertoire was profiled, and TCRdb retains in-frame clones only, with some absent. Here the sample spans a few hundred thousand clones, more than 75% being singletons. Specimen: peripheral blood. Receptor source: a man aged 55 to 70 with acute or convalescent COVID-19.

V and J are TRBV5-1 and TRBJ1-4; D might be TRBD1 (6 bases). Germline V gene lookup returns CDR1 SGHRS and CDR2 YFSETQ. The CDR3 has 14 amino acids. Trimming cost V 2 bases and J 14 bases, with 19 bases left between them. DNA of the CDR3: TGCGCCAGCAGCTTAGCGGGGGCCGAATTGGGGCTGTTTTTT. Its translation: CASSLAGAELGLFF.

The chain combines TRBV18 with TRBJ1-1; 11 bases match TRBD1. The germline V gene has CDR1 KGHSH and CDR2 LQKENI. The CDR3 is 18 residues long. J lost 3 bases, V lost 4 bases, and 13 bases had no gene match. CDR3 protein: CASSLKSGQGARDTEAFF. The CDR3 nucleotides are TGTGCCAGCTCACTGAAATCAGGACAGGGGGCGCGGGACACTGAAGCTTTCTTT.

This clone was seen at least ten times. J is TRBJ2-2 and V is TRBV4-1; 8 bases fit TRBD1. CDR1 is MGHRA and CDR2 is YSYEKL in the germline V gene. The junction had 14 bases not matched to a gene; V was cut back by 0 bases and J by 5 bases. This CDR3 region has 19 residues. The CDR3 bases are TGCGCCAGCAGCCAAGAGACACGACAGGGGATAAGGTCTACCGGGGAGCTGTTTTTT. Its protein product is CASSQETRQGIRSTGELFF.

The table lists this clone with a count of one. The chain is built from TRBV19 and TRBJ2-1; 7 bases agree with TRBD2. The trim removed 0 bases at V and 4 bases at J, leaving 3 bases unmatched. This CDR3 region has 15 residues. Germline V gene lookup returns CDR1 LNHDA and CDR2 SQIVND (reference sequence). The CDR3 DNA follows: TGTGCCAGTAGTATAGAGCGGGGGAGATACAATGAGCAGTTCTTC. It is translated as CASSIERGRYNEQFF.